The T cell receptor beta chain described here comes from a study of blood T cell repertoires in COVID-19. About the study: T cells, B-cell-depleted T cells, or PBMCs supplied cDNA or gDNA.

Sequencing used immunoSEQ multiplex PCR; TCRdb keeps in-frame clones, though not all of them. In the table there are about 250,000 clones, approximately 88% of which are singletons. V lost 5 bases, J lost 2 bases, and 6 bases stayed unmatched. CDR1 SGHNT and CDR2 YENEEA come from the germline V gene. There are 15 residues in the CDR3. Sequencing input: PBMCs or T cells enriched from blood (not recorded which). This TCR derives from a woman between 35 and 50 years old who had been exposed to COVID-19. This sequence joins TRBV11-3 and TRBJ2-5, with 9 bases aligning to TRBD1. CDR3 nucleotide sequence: TGTGCCAGCAGCCCCCCGGGACAGGGACAAGAGACCCAGTACTTC. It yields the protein CASSPPGQGQETQYF.